A selection of T cell receptor beta chains follows, all from one sample in a study of monozygotic twins with inflammatory bowel disease. TCRdb reanalyzed the 5' RACE reads, giving one entry per CDR3 protein sequence and no DNA. The sample has under 200,000 distinct CDR3 sequences, and its top ten clones hold over 2.5%. Material: blood. The receptors derive from a human donor with ulcerative colitis or Crohn's disease, or a healthy co-twin of an affected twin (not recorded which). Both conserved end residues are part of each CDR3.

J: TRBJ2-1
V: TRBV18
CDR3: CASSPPDGSSYNEQFF

J: TRBJ2-5
V: TRBV7-9
CDR3: CASSSASRQQETQYF

J: TRBJ2-3
V: TRBV6-5
CDR3: CASRYFSGTGDTQYF

J: TRBJ2-2
V: TRBV20-1
CDR3: CSARAGGNTGELFF

J: TRBJ2-7
V: TRBV11-3
CDR3: CASSSPGPGKREQYF

J: TRBJ1-1
V: TRBV7-2
CDR3: CASSTNAGETEAFF

J: TRBJ1-4
V: TRBV5-1
CDR3: CASSLPSGTGLSNEKLFF

J: TRBJ1-2
V: TRBV19
CDR3: CASSILGTAYGYTF

J: TRBJ2-7
V: TRBV29-1
CDR3: CSAGTVYEQYF

J: TRBJ2-7
V: TRBV27
CDR3: CASASGNSYEQYF

J: TRBJ2-7
V: TRBV18
CDR3: CASSRGGLADSYEQYF

J: TRBJ2-4
V: TRBV11-3
CDR3: CASSPSREIQYF

J: TRBJ2-7
V: TRBV5-1
CDR3: CASSLASGASYEQYF

J: TRBJ2-5
V: TRBV6-5
CDR3: CASSSTGAWRGTQYF